This passage covers 12 T cell receptor beta chains from one sample sequenced in a study of T cells after posttransplantation cyclophosphamide. Assay: immunoSEQ multiplex PCR; the TCRdb copy retains only in-frame clones and omits some. The sample has approximately 24,000 clones, none seen only once. Sequencing was carried out using PBMCs. Receptor source: a man aged 50-60 years in good health, CMV-negative, and a related stem cell transplant donor.

This clone was seen ten or more times. The J gene is TRBJ2-2, the V gene TRBV10-1; D gene unclear. V was shortened by 4 bases and J by 2 bases, with 8 bases between the two germline ends. Germline CDR1 WNHNN, CDR2 SYGVQD (reference sequence). The CDR3 consists of 14 residues. CDR3 nucleotides: TGCGCCAGCAGTGCCGGGTCTAACACCGGGGAGCTGTTTTTT. Its protein product is CASSAGSNTGELFF.

There are many counts of this clone. The V gene is TRBV5-1, the J gene TRBJ1-1, with TRBD1 matching 7 bases. The CDR3 runs to 13 residues. Germline CDR1 and CDR2: SGHRS and YFSETQ. The J segment lost 3 bases and the V segment lost 5 bases, leaving 4 bases of the junction unmatched. The CDR3 DNA reads as TGCGCCAGCAGTGCGACAGGGCACACTGAAGCTTTCTTT. Translating gives CASSATGHTEAFF.

Many counts were recorded for this clone. The V and J genes are TRBV5-4 and TRBJ2-1, with 9 bases aligning to TRBD2. Trimming removed 1 base from V and 2 bases from J; junction bases left unmatched: 1. Looked up from germline, CDR1 is SGHNT and CDR2 is YYREEE (reference sequence). This CDR3 comprises 15 residues. The CDR3 region is CASSLKREAYNEQFF. The CDR3 DNA is TGTGCCAGCAGCTTGAAGCGGGAGGCCTACAATGAGCAGTTCTTC.

This clone was detected many times. The chain joins TRBV18 to TRBJ2-3, with D hard to call. The CDR3 covers 14 residues. Trimming left V 0 bases short and J 3 bases short, with 7 bases between. Germline V lookup: CDR1 KGHSH, CDR2 LQKENI. For the CDR3, the DNA is TGTGCCAGCTCACCACCGACATTAACAGATACGCAGTATTTT. It specifies CASSPPTLTDTQYF.

This clone was observed many times. The rearrangement uses TRBV5-4 and TRBJ2-3, with D unresolved. Between the trimmed V and J ends, which lost 6 bases and 6 bases, there was a span of 8 bases. The germline CDR1 and CDR2 sequences are SGHNT and YYREEE (reference sequence). This CDR3 is built from 11 residues. CDR3 in amino acids: CASKSVDTQYF. Written as DNA, the CDR3 is TGTGCCAGCAAGAGTGTGGATACGCAGTATTTT.

This clone was counted ten times or more. This chain connects TRBV7-6 to TRBJ2-7; 7 bases are a match to TRBD2. The CDR3 consists of 14 residues. The trim removed 1 base at V and 4 bases at J, leaving 4 bases unmatched. CDR1 is SGHVS and CDR2 is FNYEAQ in the germline V gene. CDR3 sequence reads: CASSLGPSGYEQYF. The CDR3 DNA follows: TGTGCCAGCAGCTTAGGACCTAGCGGTTACGAGCAGTACTTC.

This clone was seen repeatedly, ten times or more. The V call is TRBV5-1, the J call TRBJ1-1; D possibly corresponds to TRBD1 (5 bases). The CDR3 sequence is 11 residues long. The V and J ends lost 0 bases and 10 bases respectively, with 7 bases between them. CDR1 is SGHRS, CDR2 YFSETQ, per germline. In DNA form, the CDR3 reads TGCGCCAGCAGCTTGGGGGGGGGAGCTTTCTTT. It is translated as CASSLGGGAFF.

This clone was observed a handful of times. The chain employs TRBV27 and TRBJ2-5; D may be TRBD1 (5 bases). The J call is doubtful: the DNA matches TRBJ2-7 better. The CDR3 is 13 residues long. Germline V lookup: CDR1 MNHEY, CDR2 SMNVEV (reference sequence). CDR3 region: CASQKGSSYEQYF. CDR3 nucleotides: TGTGCCAGCCAAAAGGGGTCAAGCTACGAGCAGTACTTC.

The sample holds many counts of this clone. The chain links TRBV6-4 to TRBJ2-3, with TRBD2 matching over 9 bases. Germline CDR1 and CDR2: MRHNA and SNTAGT. The CDR3 runs 15 residues. V shed 2 bases and J 5 bases; nucleotides not matched to a gene: 5. In nucleotides, the CDR3 is TGTGCCAGCAGTGACCGCGGGGGGGCCGGAGATACGCAGTATTTT. This codes for CASSDRGGAGDTQYF.

The sample holds many counts of this clone. The chain recombines TRBV19 with TRBJ2-7; 9 bases fit TRBD1. This CDR3 comprises 14 residues. V lost 5 bases, J lost 3 bases, and 5 bases stayed unmatched. From germline, CDR1 is LNHDA and CDR2 SQIVND (reference sequence). In DNA form, the CDR3 reads TGTGCCAGTAGTGGGGGACAGGGCAACTACGAGCAGTACTTC. Residues: CASSGGQGNYEQYF.

This clone came up many times. The rearrangement uses TRBV6-6 and TRBJ2-5; 9 positions agree with TRBD2. This CDR3 region has 15 residues. Germline CDR1 and CDR2: MNHNY and SVGAGI (reference sequence). V shed 8 bases, J shed 2 bases, and the junction held 9 bases outside the gene matches. CDR3 protein: CASGPGLAFQETQYF. Here the CDR3 DNA reads TGTGCCAGCGGTCCGGGACTAGCATTTCAAGAGACCCAGTACTTC.

This clone was detected many times. The chain recombines TRBV19 with TRBJ2-2; D may be TRBD1 (5 bases). The CDR3 is 17 residues long. CDR1 and CDR2 (germline): LNHDA, SQIVND (reference sequence). Trimming took 1 base from V and 0 from J, leaving 12 bases between them. This CDR3 is CASSIGLGHSNTGELFF. The CDR3 nucleotides are TGTGCCAGTAGTATAGGGCTTGGACACTCGAACACCGGGGAGCTGTTTTTT.